Each of the 20 T cell receptor beta chains below was sequenced from the same sample in a study of blood T cell repertoires in COVID-19. Sequencing used immunoSEQ multiplex PCR; TCRdb keeps in-frame clones, though not all of them. The sample consists of around 250,000 clones, roughly 86% of them appearing once. The sample taken for sequencing was PBMCs or T cells enriched from blood (not recorded which). These receptors all stem from a woman aged 45-65 years who had recovered from COVID-19.

The rearrangement uses TRBV7-9 and TRBJ2-2; unclear D gene. With 5 bases removed from V and 4 bases from J, the gap between germline ends came to 14 bases. CDR1 and CDR2 (germline): SEHNR, FQNEAQ (reference sequence). This CDR3 contains 15 residues. The chain's CDR3 is CASSENNAGTGELFF. As DNA, the CDR3 is TGTGCCAGCAGCGAGAATAACGCAGGCACCGGGGAGCTGTTTTTT. The variable domain in full, with the rest retrieved from reference TRBV7-9 and TRBJ2-2, is DTGVSQNPRHKITKRGQNVTFRCDPISEHNRLYWYRQTLGQGPEFLTYFQNEAQLEKSRLLSDRFSAERPKGSFSTLEIQRTEQGDSAMYLCASSENNAGTGELFFGEGSRLTVL.

This chain connects TRBV7-6 to TRBJ1-5; D remains unclear. The germline CDR1 and CDR2 sequences are SGHVS and FNYEAQ. The CDR3 has 13 amino acids. V was trimmed by 3 bases and J by 5 bases, leaving 8 bases between them. CDR3 in amino acids: CASSFSPDQPQHF. In DNA, the CDR3 is TGTGCCAGCAGCTTTTCCCCTGATCAGCCCCAGCATTTT.

This chain connects TRBV19 to TRBJ1-5, with 7 positions matching TRBD1. This CDR3 has 15 amino acids. Germline V lookup: CDR1 LNHDA, CDR2 SQIVND (reference sequence). The trim removed 5 bases at V and 4 bases at J, leaving 8 bases unmatched. The CDR3 bases are TGTGCCAGTAGTGCGTCCGGGACAGTTAATCAGCCCCAGCATTTT. Translation: CASSASGTVNQPQHF.

This clone was observed a single time. This chain joins TRBV18 and TRBJ1-1; 9 nucleotides line up with TRBD1. The germline CDR1 and CDR2 sequences are KGHSH and LQKENI. The CDR3 has 13 residues. Unmatched junction bases numbered 5, after V lost 6 bases and J lost 6 bases. CDR3 region: CASSWDRESEAFF. The CDR3 DNA follows: TGTGCCAGCTCCTGGGACAGGGAATCTGAAGCTTTCTTT.

V is TRBV5-1 and J is TRBJ1-1, with 8 bases fitting TRBD1. V shed 2 bases and J 4 bases; nucleotides not matched to a gene: 4. The CDR3 sequence is 14 residues long. Germline lookup yields CDR1 SGHRS and CDR2 YFSETQ. This chain's CDR3 is CASSLEDRATEAFF. DNA of the CDR3: TGCGCCAGCAGCTTAGAGGACAGGGCCACTGAAGCTTTCTTT.

The chain joins TRBV28 to TRBJ1-4; no firm D call. Germline values: CDR1 MDHEN, CDR2 SYDVKM. The CDR3 totals 11 residues. The V end was cut by 6 bases, the J end by 13 bases, with 12 bases between. The CDR3 sequence is CASRNVSGLFF. CDR3 in DNA: TGTGCCAGCAGAAATGTCTCGGGACTGTTTTTT.

This rearrangement joins TRBV27 to TRBJ2-1; 7 bases are shared with TRBD2. The V gene's germline CDR1 is MNHEY and CDR2 SMNVEV (reference sequence). The CDR3 has 13 amino acids. V was pared by 5 bases and J by 8 bases, with 6 bases of the junction left unmatched. As DNA, the CDR3 is TGTGCCAGCAGTCTTGGACTAGGCGATGAGCAGTTCTTC. It specifies CASSLGLGDEQFF.

The J gene is TRBJ2-4, the V gene TRBV7-2; D gene uncertain. Per germline, CDR1 SGHTA and CDR2 FQGNSA. This CDR3 is 13 amino acids long. The V gene lost 6 bases and the J gene lost 8 bases, with 14 bases spanning the gap. In DNA form, the CDR3 reads TGTGCCAGCAGTCGTGCCTCCCGGGACATTCAGTACTTC. Translation gives CASSRASRDIQYF.

Here the CDR3 reads CASRFERIRNTEAFF. The CDR3 nucleotides are TGTGCCAGTAGATTTGAGAGAATTCGGAACACTGAAGCTTTCTTT. The chain recombines TRBV19 with TRBJ1-1, with D hard to call. The CDR3 totals 15 residues. V shed 6 bases and J shed 1 base, with 15 bases lying between them. CDR1 and CDR2 (germline): LNHDA, SQIVND (reference sequence).

The J gene is TRBJ1-3, the V gene TRBV6-5; D remains ambiguous. CDR1 is MNHEY and CDR2 is SVGAGI in the germline V gene. The CDR3 has 13 amino acids. The V end was cut by 7 bases, the J end by 0 bases, with 7 bases between. In nucleotides, the CDR3 is TGTGCCAGCAAAGAACACTCTGGAAACACCATATATTTT. Its translation is CASKEHSGNTIYF.

This sequence joins TRBV7-2 and TRBJ2-3; a weak D match, TRBD1 (6 bases). In germline, CDR1 is SGHTA, CDR2 FQGNSA. Trimming took off 5 bases at V and 5 bases at J, with 14 bases between the two ends. The CDR3 sequence is 14 residues long. CDR3 nucleotide sequence: TGTGCCAGCAGCAGGTTTCGGGACAAAGATACGCAGTATTTT. This codes for CASSRFRDKDTQYF.

CDR3 DNA sequence: TGCGCCAGCAGCTTTTCGACAGGCACTGAAGCTTTCTTT. This sequence encodes CASSFSTGTEAFF. V is TRBV5-1 and J is TRBJ1-1, with D maybe TRBD1 (6 bases). The germline CDR1 and CDR2 sequences are SGHRS and YFSETQ. The length of the CDR3 is 13 residues. V lost 2 bases to trimming and J lost 4 bases, with 9 bases between them.

CDR3 sequence: CAATVGGRYGANVLTF. Written as DNA, the CDR3 is TGTGCCGCGACAGTCGGCGGGAGGTATGGGGCCAACGTCCTGACTTTC. J is TRBJ2-6 and V is TRBV27, with TRBD2 matching 8 bases. Germline values: CDR1 MNHEY, CDR2 SMNVEV (reference sequence). V gave up 11 bases and J gave up 3 bases; unmatched junction bases: 12. The CDR3 totals 16 residues.

The chain joins TRBV3-1 (or the pseudogene TRBV3-2) to TRBJ2-7; D is perhaps TRBD1 (6 bases). V lost 1 base and J lost 1, with 11 bases in between. This CDR3 has 15 amino acids. Germline CDR1 LGHDT, CDR2 YNNKEL (reference sequence). This CDR3 is CASSQGQGLSYEQYF. The CDR3, as DNA: TGTGCCAGCAGCCAAGGTCAGGGGCTATCCTACGAGCAGTACTTC.

The J gene is TRBJ2-3, the V gene TRBV18; 8 positions agree with TRBD2. Germline CDR1 and CDR2: KGHSH and LQKENI. V lost 6 bases and J lost 1; bases outside the gene matches: 6. This CDR3 is 15 amino acids long. CDR3 protein: CASSTGTRGTDTQYF. The CDR3 nucleotides are TGTGCCAGCTCTACCGGGACTAGGGGCACAGATACGCAGTATTTT.

This chain connects TRBV25-1 to TRBJ1-2; a weak D match, TRBD1 (5 bases). Deletions cut 5 bases from V and 5 bases from J, with 18 bases between. The CDR3 has 15 residues. Germline V gene data show CDR1 as MGHDK and CDR2 as SYGVNS. CDR3 coding DNA: TGTGCCAGCAGTCCGAATATGGGGCTTAGTTATGGCTACACCTTC. The encoded protein is CASSPNMGLSYGYTF.

The rearrangement links TRBV10-3 to TRBJ2-5, with TRBD2 identical over 9 bases. Trimming at V came to 6 bases and at J to 1 base, leaving 3 bases not matched to a gene. CDR1 and CDR2 (germline): ENHRY, SYGVKD. The CDR3 contains 14 residues. The CDR3 here is CAIRGGRAQETQYF. As DNA, the CDR3 is TGTGCCATCAGAGGCGGGAGGGCCCAAGAGACCCAGTACTTC.

V gene TRBV19 combines with J gene TRBJ2-2, with 14 bases fitting TRBD2. The CDR3 spans 17 residues. Germline loops: CDR1 LNHDA, CDR2 SQIVND (reference sequence). V dropped 6 bases and J dropped 1; count of bases not matched to a gene: 4. CDR3: CASRTSGRAGNTGELFF. CDR3 in DNA: TGTGCCAGTAGGACTAGCGGGAGGGCCGGGAACACCGGGGAGCTGTTTTTT.

This chain joins TRBV5-6 and TRBJ2-3; D is uncertain. CDR1 is SGHDT, CDR2 YYEEEE, per germline. The CDR3 totals 14 residues. Trimming left V 1 base short and J 2 bases short, with 8 bases between. CDR3 in amino acids: CASSLNTLTDTQYF. Here the CDR3 DNA reads TGTGCCAGCAGCTTGAACACGCTCACAGATACGCAGTATTTT.

The rearrangement joins TRBV7-3 to TRBJ2-1; D is undetermined. Germline assignment: CDR1 SGHTA and CDR2 FQGTGA. The CDR3 contains 13 residues. Trimming left V 5 bases short and J 4 bases short, with 9 bases between. Here the CDR3 DNA reads TGTGCCAGCAGCGCAACATCATACAATGAGCAGTTCTTC. Encoded protein: CASSATSYNEQFF.